Below are 23 T cell receptor beta chains sequenced from a single sample in a study of cytomegalovirus exposure and HLA in healthy donors. Amplification used 60 Vbeta primers and 13 Jbeta primers. The repertoire was sequenced with immunoSEQ multiplex PCR; TCRdb's copy has only in-frame clones and lacks some. This repertoire shows 150,000 to 200,000 clones, around three quarters found once; its top ten account for 1.5% to 2%. The sample was PBMCs. Receptors were obtained from a young man in good health and CMV-seronegative.

The sample holds a few counts of this clone. J is TRBJ1-1 and V is TRBV11-2; D remains ambiguous. Germline V lookup: CDR1 SGHAT, CDR2 FQNNGV. V was pared by 3 bases and J by 8 bases, with 16 bases between. CDR3 length equals 14 residues. In DNA, the CDR3 is TGTGCCAGCAGCTTTGGGCCCGAAAGTGGGGAAGCTTTCTTT. Protein sequence: CASSFGPESGEAFF.

This clone has only one observation. The gene calls are TRBV6-1 and TRBJ2-5; D perhaps matches TRBD1 (5 bases). The J call may not be correct, given that the DNA end is closer to TRBJ2-7. CDR3 size: 13 residues. In germline, CDR1 is MNHNS, CDR2 SASEGT. CDR3 amino acids: CASSVAGSYEQYF. The DNA of the CDR3 is TGTGCCAGCAGTGTCGCAGGGTCCTACGAGCAGTACTTC.

The rearrangement uses TRBV28 and TRBJ1-1; no clear D. Between the trimmed V and J ends, which lost 7 bases and 2 bases, there was a span of 5 bases. The germline gives CDR1 MDHEN, CDR2 SYDVKM. This CDR3 is built from 11 residues. The CDR3 sequence: CASKLNTEAFF. As DNA, the CDR3 is TGTGCCAGCAAGCTAAACACTGAAGCTTTCTTT.

The rearrangement uses TRBV15 and TRBJ2-5, with 10 nucleotides matching TRBD1. CDR3 length: 16 residues. Per germline, CDR1 LNHNV and CDR2 YYDKDF (reference sequence). With 5 bases clipped from V and 0 bases from J, the junction kept 6 bases outside the gene matches. The chain's CDR3 is CATSPRQGAYQETQYF. The CDR3 bases are TGTGCCACCAGCCCCCGACAGGGGGCCTACCAAGAGACCCAGTACTTC.

V gene TRBV5-6 combines with J gene TRBJ2-4; D not resolved. Germline loops: CDR1 SGHDT, CDR2 YYEEEE. The CDR3 totals 11 residues. V dropped 5 bases and J dropped 7 bases, with 7 bases sitting between them. The CDR3 loop is CASSQANIQYF. DNA for the CDR3: TGTGCCAGCAGTCAGGCGAACATTCAGTACTTC.

This chain links TRBV28 with TRBJ1-5; weak D call: TRBD1 (6 bases). This CDR3 has 14 amino acids. Germline V gene sequence: CDR1 MDHEN, CDR2 SYDVKM. Between the trimmed V and J ends, which lost 1 base and 7 bases, there was a span of 11 bases. Here the CDR3 DNA reads TGTGCCAGCAGTTTATCAGGGGCGGAGCAGCCCCAGCATTTT. The encoded protein is CASSLSGAEQPQHF.

V usage is TRBV2 and J usage is TRBJ2-1, with D perhaps TRBD2 (6 bases). CDR1 is SNHLY and CDR2 is FYNNEI in the germline V gene. The CDR3 sequence is 14 residues long. Trimming took off 2 bases at V and 8 bases at J, with 13 bases between the two ends. In nucleotides, the CDR3 is TGTGCCAGCAGTGAATTTCGGGGGAGCTATGAGCAGTTCTTC. Protein: CASSEFRGSYEQFF. The entire variable domain, with the rest obtained from reference TRBV2 and TRBJ2-1, is as follows: EPEVTQTPSHQVTQMGQEVILRCVPISNHLYFYWYRQILGQKVEFLVSFYNNEISEKSEIFDDQFSVERPDGSNFTLKIRSTKLEDSAMYFCASSEFRGSYEQFFGPGTRLTVL.

V usage is TRBV5-1 and J usage is TRBJ2-6; 9 bases are shared with TRBD1. CDR1 is SGHRS, CDR2 YFSETQ, per germline. The CDR3 has 17 amino acids. The ends lost 4 bases at V and 0 bases at J; junction bases unmatched: 5. The CDR3 reads CASSPGTGNSGANVLTF. The CDR3 DNA reads as TGCGCCAGCAGCCCCGGGACAGGGAACTCTGGGGCCAACGTCCTGACTTTC.

The chain couples TRBV30 to TRBJ2-7; D perhaps matches TRBD1 (5 bases). CDR3 length: 16 amino acids. Trimming shortened V by 0 bases and J by 0 bases, and 15 bases separated the two germline ends. The germline gives CDR1 GTSNPN, CDR2 SVGIG (reference sequence). The CDR3 loop is CAWSVPWTTASYEQYF. CDR3 coding DNA: TGTGCCTGGAGTGTACCCTGGACAACTGCCTCCTACGAGCAGTACTTC.

The J gene is TRBJ2-5, the V gene TRBV14; possibly TRBD1 for D (7 bases). There are 16 residues in the CDR3. V was pared by 4 bases and J by 5 bases, with 20 bases between. Germline CDR1 SGHDN, CDR2 FVKESK. The CDR3 nucleotides are TGTGCCAGCAGCCCTAGATGGAGGGGGCACAGGGAGACCCAGTACTTC. Protein sequence: CASSPRWRGHRETQYF.

The chain is built from TRBV4-1 and TRBJ2-7; D may be TRBD2 (6 bases). V lost 3 bases, J lost 3 bases, and 12 bases lay in between. The CDR3 runs 14 residues. Germline V lookup: CDR1 MGHRA, CDR2 YSYEKL. Here the CDR3 DNA reads TGCGCCAGCAGCCATCCGGGGGTGGGCTACGAGCAGTACTTC. Protein: CASSHPGVGYEQYF.

V and J are TRBV29-1 and TRBJ2-1; D unresolved. Germline V lookup: CDR1 SQVTM, CDR2 ANQGSEA. The CDR3 totals 10 residues. Trimming pared 4 bases from V and 9 bases from J, leaving 7 bases between. The CDR3 here is CSVVGGEQFF. CDR3 sequence (DNA): TGCAGCGTTGTAGGCGGTGAGCAGTTCTTC.

The chain couples TRBV6-5 to TRBJ1-1, with a tentative D call TRBD1 (5 bases). CDR3 length: 13 amino acids. V was clipped by 6 bases and J by 2 bases, with 10 bases between them. Germline CDR1 and CDR2: MNHEY and SVGAGI. This chain's CDR3 is CASRRQINTEAFF. Written as DNA, the CDR3 is TGTGCCAGCAGAAGACAGATCAACACTGAAGCTTTCTTT.

J is TRBJ2-1 and V is TRBV5-1, with a possible D match to TRBD1 (5 bases). The germline V gene has CDR1 SGHRS and CDR2 YFSETQ. The CDR3 covers 13 residues. Trimming removed 4 bases from V and 5 bases from J, with 10 bases in between. This chain's CDR3 is CASSLRVHNEQFF. The DNA for the CDR3 is TGCGCCAGCAGCCTCAGGGTCCACAATGAGCAGTTCTTC.

The chain links TRBV7-9 to TRBJ2-7, with 7 nucleotides matching TRBD2. This CDR3 has 14 residues. CDR1 is SEHNR and CDR2 is FQNEAQ in the germline V gene (reference sequence). Trimming took 5 bases from V and 4 from J; bases not matched to a gene: 8. The CDR3 bases are TGTGCCAGCAGCCCAACGGGAGGCGGGTACGAGCAGTACTTC. Residues: CASSPTGGGYEQYF.

This clone has just one count. The rearrangement joins TRBV4-2 to TRBJ2-2; 7 bases are shared with TRBD2. In germline, CDR1 is LGHNA, CDR2 YNFKEQ. The J segment lost 5 bases and the V segment lost 4 bases, leaving 7 bases of the junction unmatched. The CDR3 extends over 15 amino acids. The CDR3 bases are TGTGCCAGCAGCCCACGACTGCGGGAGACCGGGGAGCTGTTTTTT. Protein: CASSPRLRETGELFF.

The rearrangement links TRBV11-3 to TRBJ2-2, with D possibly TRBD1 on 6 matching bases. CDR1 and CDR2 (germline): SGHNT, YENEEA. This CDR3 comprises 17 residues. Trimming pared 5 bases from V and 6 bases from J, leaving 22 bases between. The CDR3 DNA reads TGTGCCAGCAGCATCTCTAGGGGGAGTCGAGGGTCCGGGGAGCTGTTTTTT. Translated: CASSISRGSRGSGELFF.

This chain uses TRBV5-1 with TRBJ1-2; a weak D match, TRBD1 (6 bases). V was trimmed by 2 bases and J by 5 bases, leaving 13 bases between them. CDR3 length: 14 amino acids. From germline, CDR1 is SGHRS and CDR2 YFSETQ. CDR3 sequence (DNA): TGCGCCAGCAGCTTACAGGGTGAAGAATATGGCTACACCTTC. This encodes CASSLQGEEYGYTF.

The chain carries TRBV13 and TRBJ1-2, with D maybe TRBD1 (5 bases). The germline V gene encodes CDR1 PRHDT and CDR2 FYEKMQ (reference sequence). V was cut by 2 bases and J by 4 bases, with 11 bases left in between. This CDR3 has 14 residues. CDR3 region: CASSLSQGLYGYTF. For the CDR3, the DNA is TGTGCCAGCAGCTTAAGTCAGGGACTCTATGGCTACACCTTC.

V usage is TRBV11-1 and J usage is TRBJ1-3, with 8 nucleotides matching TRBD1. Germline V gene lookup returns CDR1 SGHAT and CDR2 FQDESV (reference sequence). Germline trimming cut 5 bases from V and 4 bases from J; bases unmatched to any gene: 7. This CDR3 has 15 amino acids. Written as DNA, the CDR3 is TGTGCCAGCAGCCGATCGACAGGGGTAGGAAACACCATATATTTT. Its protein is CASSRSTGVGNTIYF.

The V call is TRBV28, the J call TRBJ2-7; 9 nucleotides agree with TRBD2. The germline CDR1 and CDR2 sequences are MDHEN and SYDVKM. V lost 2 bases and J lost 4; bases outside the gene matches: 12. The CDR3 spans 17 residues. The CDR3 DNA follows: TGTGCCAGCAGTTTACGCCTAGGTCGCGGGGGGGGATACGAGCAGTACTTC. Amino acid sequence: CASSLRLGRGGGYEQYF.

The rearrangement uses TRBV6-6 and TRBJ2-7; 14 positions agree with TRBD2. Germline V CDR1 and CDR2: MNHNY, SVGAGI (reference sequence). The trim removed 5 bases at V and 6 bases at J, leaving 6 bases unmatched. The CDR3 sequence is 15 residues long. CDR3 region: CASSGTSGSFSEQYF. CDR3 nucleotides: TGTGCCAGCAGTGGGACTAGCGGGAGCTTCAGCGAGCAGTACTTC.

The sample holds a few counts of this clone. The chain employs TRBV6-1 and TRBJ2-7, with a possible D match to TRBD1 (5 bases). V was clipped by 2 bases and J by 1 base, with 12 bases between them. Per germline, CDR1 MNHNS and CDR2 SASEGT. The CDR3 length is 15 residues. The CDR3 reads CASSEQGRGSYEQYF. Here the CDR3 DNA reads TGTGCCAGCAGTGAACAGGGAAGGGGTTCCTACGAGCAGTACTTC.